These 3 T cell receptor beta chains were sequenced from one sample in a study of post-analysis software for immune sequencing data. The study, taken as a whole, reports: A handful of TRBV segments were significantly more frequent in patients than in controls. TRBV5-6, TRBV5-1 and TRBV20-1 were among these segments.

The authors incorporated unique molecular identifiers into the TCR beta cDNA libraries. Via MiXCR, TCRdb re-called the PCR reads, giving one row per CDR3 protein. Seen here are around 400,000 distinct CDR3 sequences, 30% to 40% observed once, and the top ten hold about 7.6%. Their specific antigens are unknown. The sequencing input was blood. The receptors here all came from a girl aged 2-10 years with multiple sclerosis.

Comments on this clonotype: One end of the junction does not line up with germline, which may come from a read error. The chain links TRBV11-2 to TRBJ1-2, with TRBD1 identical over 7 bases. CDR1 is SGHAT, CDR2 FQNNGV, per germline. The CDR3 has 13 residues. This CDR3 is CASSLDRGYGYIF. The CDR3 nucleotides are TGTGCCAGCAGCTTAGACAGGGGGTATGGCTACATCTTC.

V and J are TRBV7-2 and TRBJ2-7; 10 bases match TRBD1. The V segment lost 9 bases and the J segment 2 bases; nucleotides outside the gene matches: 13. The CDR3 loop spans 16 amino acids. Looked up from germline, CDR1 is SGHTA and CDR2 is FQGNSA. The CDR3 protein is CASSGPGTGVPYEQYF. Written as DNA, the CDR3 is TGTGCCAGTAGCGGGCCCGGGACAGGGGTCCCCTACGAGCAGTACTTC.

This sequence joins TRBV2 and TRBJ1-5, with D unclear. The V end was cut by 8 bases, the J end by 6 bases, with 17 bases between. The CDR3 sequence is 14 residues long. CDR1 SNHLY and CDR2 FYNNEI come from the germline V gene. In DNA form, the CDR3 reads TGTGCCAGCCTCCCTCTCGGGGAAGGTCAGCCCCAGCATTTT. Encoded protein: CASLPLGEGQPQHF. The full variable domain, rest sourced from reference TRBV2 and TRBJ1-5, is EPEVTQTPSHQVTQMGQEVILRCVPISNHLYFYWYRQILGQKVEFLVSFYNNEISEKSEIFDDQFSVERPDGSNFTLKIRSTKLEDSAMYFCASLPLGEGQPQHFGDGTRLSIL.